The rows below give T cell receptor beta chains drawn from one sample of a study of blood T cell repertoires in COVID-19. Only in-frame clones appear in the TCRdb table, and some are missing; sequencing was by immunoSEQ multiplex PCR. The profile shows about 230,000 clones, roughly 80% of them singletons. Input material: peripheral blood. Source of these receptors: a middle-aged man with active or convalescent COVID-19. The CDR3 runs from the conserved cysteine through the conserved F or W. Each record gives: V gene, J gene, D gene, clone size, CDR3 DNA, CDR3 protein. A D gene is named only where the DNA matches it firmly. Size values are once, few and many counts, or a class for expanded clones, and some rows have none.

V: TRBV18; J: TRBJ1-1; D: NA; size: NA; DNA: TGTGCCAGCTCCCCTAATGGCGGGGTAGGCACTGAAGCTTTCTTT; CDR3: CASSPNGGVGTEAFF
V: TRBV9; J: TRBJ1-6; D: NA; size: NA; DNA: TGTGCCAGCAGCGTACAGGATTCCTATAATTCACCCCTCCACTTT; CDR3: CASSVQDSYNSPLHF
V: TRBV5-5; J: TRBJ1-4; D: NA; size: NA; DNA: TGTGCCAGCAGTCATTTGTCGCTAAACGACATTGGTAACGAAAAACTGTTTTTT; CDR3: CASSHLSLNDIGNEKLFF
V: TRBV4-1; J: TRBJ2-1; D: NA; size: NA; DNA: TGCGCCAGCAGCCAAGTCGCTTCATCTGTAGGAGGGTACAATGAGCAGTTCTTC; CDR3: CASSQVASSVGGYNEQFF
V: TRBV7-9; J: TRBJ2-7; D: TRBD2; size: NA; DNA: TGTGCCAGCAGCCAGACTAGCGGGGGGGCCACCGAGCAGTACTTC; CDR3: CASSQTSGGATEQYF
V: TRBV6-2/TRBV6-3; J: TRBJ2-1; D: NA; size: NA; DNA: TGTGCCAGCAGCAAATTGGCCTCCTACAATGAGCAGTTCTTC; CDR3: CASSKLASYNEQFF
V: TRBV5-1; J: TRBJ2-1; D: NA; size: NA; DNA: TGCGCCAGCAGTGAGGTCTACAATGAGCAGTTCTTC; CDR3: CASSEVYNEQFF
V: TRBV7-7; J: TRBJ2-1; D: TRBD2; size: NA; DNA: TGTGCCAGCAGCACCTATCTAGCGGGGGGGCCAAATGAGCAGTTCTTC; CDR3: CASSTYLAGGPNEQFF
V: TRBV7-9; J: TRBJ2-7; D: NA; size: NA; DNA: TGTGCCAGCAGGGGGAGAGACGAGCAGTACTTC; CDR3: CASRGRDEQYF
V: TRBV18; J: TRBJ2-2; D: TRBD1; size: few; DNA: TGTGCCAGCTCCCCCGGACAGGGGATGACCGGGGAGCTGTTTTTT; CDR3: CASSPGQGMTGELFF
V: TRBV19; J: TRBJ1-5; D: NA; size: few; DNA: TGTGCCAGTAGTATATCCGATCAGCCCCAGCATTTT; CDR3: CASSISDQPQHF
V: TRBV10-3; J: TRBJ2-5; D: NA; size: NA; DNA: TGTGCCATCAGTGAGTCGACAGGAGAGACCCAGTACTTC; CDR3: CAISESTGETQYF
V: TRBV3-1/TRBV3-2; J: TRBJ1-4; D: TRBD1; size: NA; DNA: TGTGCCAGCAGCCAAGAGGGGTCGGACAGGGTAGAGGAAAAACTGTTTTTT; CDR3: CASSQEGSDRVEEKLFF
V: TRBV13; J: TRBJ1-2; D: NA; size: NA; DNA: TGTGCCAGCAGCCCCATCGGGACTAGGAAGGGCTACACCTTC; CDR3: CASSPIGTRKGYTF
V: TRBV18; J: TRBJ2-1; D: NA; size: few; DNA: TGTGCCAGCTCACCATCACAGGGCAATGAGCAGTTCTTC; CDR3: CASSPSQGNEQFF
V: TRBV12-3/TRBV12-4; J: TRBJ1-6; D: NA; size: NA; DNA: TGTGCCAGCACCGCCGGTAATTCACCCCTCCACTTT; CDR3: CASTAGNSPLHF
V: TRBV2; J: TRBJ2-1; D: NA; size: few; DNA: TGTGCCAGCAGTGAGCCCGGCAATGAGCAGTTCTTC; CDR3: CASSEPGNEQFF
V: TRBV3-1/TRBV3-2; J: TRBJ2-1; D: TRBD2; size: NA; DNA: TGTGCCAGCAGCCTACCTTATAGCGGGGGGGCCAGTGAGCAGTTCTTC; CDR3: CASSLPYSGGASEQFF
V: TRBV23-1; J: TRBJ2-3; D: TRBD1; size: NA; DNA: TGCGCCAGCCGCCGGGACAGGGAACGAGGGGTCCGCACAGATACGCAGTATTTT; CDR3: CASRRDRERGVRTDTQYF
V: TRBV7-2; J: TRBJ2-7; D: NA; size: NA; DNA: TGTGCCAGCAGCCTCGAGGCGGGGGCCTCCTCCTACGAGCAGTACTTC; CDR3: CASSLEAGASSYEQYF
V: TRBV7-9; J: TRBJ2-7; D: TRBD2; size: NA; DNA: TGTGCCAGCAGCTTAACAGGGACTAGTGCCAGCCACGAGCAGTACTTC; CDR3: CASSLTGTSASHEQYF
V: TRBV24-1; J: TRBJ2-3; D: TRBD2; size: NA; DNA: TGTGCCACCGGCGGGAGGGGTGCAGATACGCAGTATTTT; CDR3: CATGGRGADTQYF
V: TRBV24-1; J: TRBJ2-7; D: TRBD1; size: NA; DNA: TGTGCCACCAGTGATTTGGGACAGGGGGGACGATACGAGCAGTACTTC; CDR3: CATSDLGQGGRYEQYF